This T cell receptor (beta chain) was sequenced in a study of OX40 agonist ivuxolimab in advanced cancers. For the study at large: Dose-escalation patients were diagnosed with hepatocellular carcinoma, melanoma, renal cell cancer or head and neck cancer.

Some clones are missing from TCRdb's copy, which holds only in-frame ones; the method was immunoSEQ multiplex PCR. The table lists more than 60,000 clones, about 80% of them singletons. The specimen comprised CD4+ or CD8+ T cells sorted from blood, sampled in a trial of the OX40 agonist ivuxolimab. The source of this sequence is an adult with an advanced solid tumor such as melanoma, head and neck, liver or kidney cancer.

The CDR3 region has the DNA TGTGCCAGCAGCTCCGGCGGAATGAGCTCTGGAAACACCATATATTTT. This translates into CASSSGGMSSGNTIYF. This chain links TRBV5-4 with TRBJ1-3; D gene ambiguous. Germline values: CDR1 SGHNT, CDR2 YYREEE (reference sequence). The CDR3 extends over 16 amino acids. Trimming shortened V by 3 bases and J by 0 bases, and 13 bases separated the two germline ends.